These 26 T cell receptor beta chains came from one sample sequenced in a study of control samples from healthy donors and cancer patients. Profiling relied on immunoSEQ multiplex PCR, and the TCRdb table lists in-frame clones only, not all of them. Here the sample spans 140,000 or so clones, 75% to 90% being singletons. Sequenced sample: blood. These receptors were taken from a man between 25 and 39 years old in good health.

This chain uses TRBV18 with TRBJ2-7; 9 positions agree with TRBD1. CDR1 KGHSH and CDR2 LQKENI come from the germline V gene. Germline trimming cut 2 bases from V and 1 base from J; bases unmatched to any gene: 6. The CDR3 runs 16 residues. CDR3 protein: CASSPVPGQGSYEQYF. In DNA form, the CDR3 reads TGTGCCAGCTCACCAGTCCCGGGACAGGGATCCTACGAGCAGTACTTC.

The chain joins TRBV12-3 or TRBV12-4 to TRBJ1-1, with a possible D match to TRBD1 (5 bases). This CDR3 comprises 13 residues. V lost 7 bases, J lost 4 bases, and 13 bases lay in between. CDR3 in DNA: TGTGCCAGCACACTGGGGGGGGTCACTGAAGCTTTCTTT. Translating gives CASTLGGVTEAFF.

The chain carries TRBV2 and TRBJ1-6, with a weak D call TRBD1 (5 bases). V lost 8 bases and J lost 5, with 10 bases in between. Germline CDR1 reads SNHLY; CDR2 reads FYNNEI. This CDR3 contains 13 residues. As DNA, the CDR3 is TGTGCCAGCGGGGACCCAAATAATTCACCCCTCCACTTT. Its translation: CASGDPNNSPLHF.

The chain carries TRBV11-3 and TRBJ2-3, with D possibly being TRBD2 (7 bases). Trimming took 0 bases from V and 3 from J, leaving 10 bases between them. Germline V gives CDR1 SGHNT, CDR2 YENEEA. The CDR3 covers 15 residues. The DNA of the CDR3 is TGTGCCAGCAGCTTAGAAGGGGGGGCAACAGATACGCAGTATTTT. Protein product: CASSLEGGATDTQYF.

This clone was seen a single time. This sample also contains other DNA sequences that code for the same CDR3. This sequence joins TRBV18 and TRBJ1-1, with no clear D. The V end lost 0 bases, the J end lost 1 base, and 9 bases lay between the germline ends. Per germline, CDR1 KGHSH and CDR2 LQKENI. The CDR3 consists of 15 residues. CDR3 loop: CASSPPAGRNTEAFF. CDR3 DNA sequence: TGTGCCAGCTCACCACCCGCCGGACGGAACACTGAAGCTTTCTTT.

The gene calls are TRBV6-5 and TRBJ1-1, with TRBD1 as a possible D gene (5 bases). V was pared by 2 bases and J by 8 bases, with 9 bases between. This CDR3 is 12 amino acids long. The germline V gene has CDR1 MNHEY and CDR2 SVGAGI. CDR3 sequence (DNA): TGTGCCAGCAGTTACCCGCAGGGAGAAGCTTTCTTT. This sequence encodes CASSYPQGEAFF.

The gene calls are TRBV6-1 and TRBJ2-6; 9 nucleotides match TRBD1. Trimming cost V 3 bases and J 0 bases; bases outside gene matches: 9. CDR1 is MNHNS and CDR2 is SASEGT in the germline V gene. The CDR3 covers 19 residues. CDR3 sequence: CASSENLPGQGSGANVLTF. The CDR3 DNA follows: TGTGCCAGCAGTGAGAACTTACCGGGACAGGGCTCTGGGGCCAACGTCCTGACTTTC.

The chain links TRBV29-1 to TRBJ1-1, with TRBD1 as a possible D gene (6 bases). CDR1 is SQVTM and CDR2 is ANQGSEA in the germline V gene. The CDR3 sequence is 10 residues long. The ends were cut back, 7 bases at V and 8 bases at J, with 11 bases in the middle. CDR3 coding DNA: TGCAGCGGTCGACAGGAAGAAGCTTTCTTT. Translating gives CSGRQEEAFF.

The chain joins TRBV10-3 to TRBJ2-1; D gene ambiguous. Germline CDR1 reads ENHRY; CDR2 reads SYGVKD. The V end was cut by 3 bases, the J end by 3 bases, with 6 bases between. This CDR3 is built from 13 residues. DNA of the CDR3: TGTGCCATCAGTGAATCAGGCTACAATGAGCAGTTCTTC. This codes for CAISESGYNEQFF.

This chain links TRBV11-3 with TRBJ1-2, with D possibly being TRBD1 (6 bases). The length of the CDR3 is 13 residues. V shed 6 bases and J shed 6 bases, with 14 bases lying between them. Germline CDR1 SGHNT, CDR2 YENEEA. The CDR3 sequence is CASSPTGPNGYTF. CDR3 DNA sequence: TGTGCCAGCAGTCCGACAGGACCGAATGGCTACACCTTC.

Only one count was recorded for this clone. Other DNA sequences in this specimen translate into the identical CDR3. This chain connects TRBV10-3 to TRBJ2-7, with D tentatively TRBD2 (6 bases). V gave up 2 bases and J gave up 6 bases, with 20 bases separating them. The CDR3 spans 16 residues. Germline assignment: CDR1 ENHRY and CDR2 SYGVKD. Here the CDR3 reads CAISERGTAHSLEQYF. The CDR3 DNA follows: TGTGCCATCAGTGAGAGAGGGACTGCCCATTCACTCGAGCAGTACTTC.

V gene TRBV2 combines with J gene TRBJ1-1; maybe TRBD1 (6 bases). V was clipped by 6 bases and J by 0 bases, with 20 bases between them. This CDR3 has 17 amino acids. Germline CDR1 and CDR2: SNHLY and FYNNEI. CDR3 in amino acids: CASRTGGAANMNTEAFF. The CDR3 nucleotides read TGTGCCAGCAGGACCGGGGGGGCAGCAAACATGAACACTGAAGCTTTCTTT.

This chain joins TRBV19 and TRBJ1-5; 9 positions agree with TRBD1. The CDR3 covers 17 residues. The trim removed 5 bases at V and 4 bases at J, leaving 12 bases unmatched. CDR1 and CDR2 from the germline V gene are LNHDA and SQIVND (reference sequence). CDR3 amino acids: CASSPSTGGFWNQPQHF. The CDR3 DNA follows: TGTGCCAGTAGTCCCAGCACAGGGGGCTTTTGGAATCAGCCCCAGCATTTT.

In this sample, this clone turned up once. The chain carries TRBV3-1 (or the pseudogene TRBV3-2) and TRBJ1-6; a possible D gene is TRBD1 (5 bases). The CDR3 has 16 residues. Trimming left V 4 bases short and J 11 bases short, with 21 bases between. The germline V gene encodes CDR1 LGHDT and CDR2 YNNKEL (reference sequence). The CDR3 reads CASSRTRDAGRPPLHF. In nucleotides, the CDR3 is TGTGCCAGCAGCCGAACCCGGGACGCCGGTCGGCCACCCCTCCACTTT.

The V call is TRBV25-1, the J call TRBJ1-1; TRBD1 matches at 9 bases. With V trimmed by 3 bases and J by 3 bases, 14 bases remained unmatched. This CDR3 contains 18 residues. Looked up from germline, CDR1 is MGHDK and CDR2 is SYGVNS. This CDR3 is CASSDPPGAGQGHTEAFF. The CDR3 region has the DNA TGTGCCAGCAGTGACCCCCCCGGTGCGGGACAGGGTCACACTGAAGCTTTCTTT.

The gene calls are TRBV19 and TRBJ2-2; the match to TRBD1 covers 9 bases. Trimming took 6 bases from V and 5 from J; bases not matched to a gene: 10. From germline, CDR1 is LNHDA and CDR2 SQIVND (reference sequence). The CDR3 is 16 amino acids. CDR3 DNA: TGTGCCAGTAGCCTTCCCGGGACAGGGAAGACCGGGGAGCTGTTTTTT. Translation: CASSLPGTGKTGELFF.

This chain links TRBV12-3 or TRBV12-4 with TRBJ1-1, with no clear D. Trimming took off 3 bases at V and 7 bases at J, with 9 bases between the two ends. The CDR3 sequence is 12 residues long. CDR3 protein: CASSFSAFEAFF. CDR3 coding DNA: TGTGCCAGCAGTTTCTCCGCCTTTGAAGCTTTCTTT.

This chain links TRBV7-2 with TRBJ2-7; TRBD1 matches at 7 bases. The ends lost 6 bases at V and 3 bases at J; junction bases unmatched: 2. Germline lookup yields CDR1 SGHTA and CDR2 FQGNSA. The CDR3 sequence is 12 residues long. CDR3 sequence: CASSRQGYEQYF. CDR3 nucleotide sequence: TGTGCCAGCAGTCGACAGGGCTACGAGCAGTACTTC.

CDR3 nucleotide sequence: TGTGCCATCAGTCCAAGTCAGGGGCTACAAGAGACCCAGTACTTC. It is translated as CAISPSQGLQETQYF. The chain links TRBV10-3 to TRBJ2-5; D is perhaps TRBD1 (6 bases). Trimming left V 5 bases short and J 2 bases short, with 15 bases between. The CDR3 consists of 15 residues. Germline loops: CDR1 ENHRY, CDR2 SYGVKD.

CDR3 nucleotide sequence: TGTGCCAGCAGCTTAGCGGGGGGGCCCTACGAGCAGTACTTC. As protein: CASSLAGGPYEQYF. The chain recombines TRBV11-2 with TRBJ2-7, with 8 bases lining up with TRBD2. V gave up 1 base and J gave up 2 bases; unmatched junction bases: 1. The CDR3 is 14 residues long. Germline loops: CDR1 SGHAT, CDR2 FQNNGV.

The rearrangement links TRBV9 to TRBJ2-1, with TRBD2 matching 12 bases. The germline CDR1 and CDR2 sequences are SGDLS and YYNGEE. This CDR3 region has 16 residues. Trimming removed 3 bases from V and 8 bases from J; junction bases left unmatched: 9. The CDR3 region is CASSGPSGGAFDEQFF. CDR3 nucleotide sequence: TGTGCCAGCAGCGGACCTAGCGGGGGGGCCTTCGATGAGCAGTTCTTC.

This clone was seen ten or more times. V gene TRBV21-1 combines with J gene TRBJ2-6; TRBD1 is the table's D call and was not checked against the DNA. TRBV21-1 is designated a pseudogene. The CDR3 has 19 amino acids. The CDR3 nucleotides are TGTGCCAGCAGCAGATGGGACAGGGGACCCAAGACTGGGGCCAACGTCCTGACTTTC. This codes for CASSRWDRGPKTGANVLTF.

The J gene is TRBJ1-5, the V gene TRBV2; maybe TRBD1 (6 bases). The germline CDR1 and CDR2 sequences are SNHLY and FYNNEI. This CDR3 is built from 13 residues. The V end was cut by 5 bases, the J end by 6 bases, with 11 bases between. This chain's CDR3 is CASSRGVGQPQHF. For the CDR3, the DNA is TGTGCCAGCAGTAGGGGGGTAGGTCAGCCCCAGCATTTT.

The J gene is TRBJ2-1, the V gene TRBV18; the D gene is possibly TRBD2 (6 bases). V shed 2 bases and J shed 0 bases, with 11 bases lying between them. The CDR3 is 16 residues long. Germline V gene sequence: CDR1 KGHSH, CDR2 LQKENI. CDR3 coding DNA: TGTGCCAGCTCACCAAGGGCGGGACCCTCCTACAATGAGCAGTTCTTC. Amino acid sequence: CASSPRAGPSYNEQFF.

The rearrangement joins TRBV15 to TRBJ2-7, with D tentatively TRBD2 (6 bases). CDR1 is LNHNV, CDR2 YYDKDF, per germline (reference sequence). Trimming took 0 bases from V and 3 from J, leaving 12 bases between them. The CDR3 consists of 15 residues. This CDR3 is CATSRDPGLSYEQYF. DNA for the CDR3: TGTGCCACCAGCAGAGATCCGGGACTCAGCTACGAGCAGTACTTC.

This rearrangement joins TRBV7-2 to TRBJ2-1, with D perhaps TRBD2 (6 bases). The CDR3 loop spans 12 amino acids. Germline V gene data show CDR1 as SGHTA and CDR2 as FQGNSA. With 1 base removed from V and 12 bases from J, the gap between germline ends came to 10 bases. The DNA of the CDR3 is TGTGCCAGCAGCTTAGGGGGGGTGGTGCAGTTCTTC. Protein: CASSLGGVVQFF. The complete variable domain, with remaining parts taken from reference TRBV7-2 and TRBJ2-1, reads GAGVSQSPSNKVTEKGKDVELRCDPISGHTALYWYRQSLGQGLEFLIYFQGNSAPDKSGLPSDRFSAERTGGSVSTLTIQRTQQEDSAVYLCASSLGGVVQFFGPGTRLTVL.